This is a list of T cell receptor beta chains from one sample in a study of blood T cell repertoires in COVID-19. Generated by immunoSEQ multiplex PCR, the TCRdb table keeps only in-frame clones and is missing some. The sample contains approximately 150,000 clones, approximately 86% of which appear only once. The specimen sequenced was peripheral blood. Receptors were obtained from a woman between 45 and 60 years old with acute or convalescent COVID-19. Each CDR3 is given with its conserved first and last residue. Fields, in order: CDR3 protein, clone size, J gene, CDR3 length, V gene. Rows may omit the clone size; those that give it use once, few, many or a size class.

CDR3 protein: CASSPTSGSHEQYF
clone size: -
J gene: TRBJ2-7
CDR3 length: 14
V gene: TRBV7-9

CDR3 protein: CASRPPGQGGEQYF
clone size: -
J gene: TRBJ2-7
CDR3 length: 14
V gene: TRBV6-5

CDR3 protein: CASAHRERGEQFF
clone size: -
J gene: TRBJ2-1
CDR3 length: 13
V gene: TRBV23-1

CDR3 protein: CASRLAGGQDTQYF
clone size: -
J gene: TRBJ2-3
CDR3 length: 14
V gene: TRBV6-5

CDR3 protein: CASSYSSRGQNYGQFF
clone size: -
J gene: TRBJ2-1
CDR3 length: 16
V gene: TRBV6-5

CDR3 protein: CASSFGQGWGTEAFF
clone size: -
J gene: TRBJ1-1
CDR3 length: 15
V gene: TRBV27

CDR3 protein: CAWTRGGDQPQHF
clone size: -
J gene: TRBJ1-5
CDR3 length: 13
V gene: TRBV30

CDR3 protein: CASSIQGISNQPQHF
clone size: -
J gene: TRBJ1-5
CDR3 length: 15
V gene: TRBV19

CDR3 protein: CASSLGLANTGELFF
clone size: -
J gene: TRBJ2-2
CDR3 length: 15
V gene: TRBV5-8

CDR3 protein: CASSLDRQAGIFYEQYF
clone size: -
J gene: TRBJ2-7
CDR3 length: 17
V gene: TRBV4-1

CDR3 protein: CASSFGGSGANVLTF
clone size: -
J gene: TRBJ2-6
CDR3 length: 15
V gene: TRBV7-3

CDR3 protein: CASSMGQGNQDEQYF
clone size: few
J gene: TRBJ2-7
CDR3 length: 15
V gene: TRBV19

CDR3 protein: CASSGQVANSPLHF
clone size: -
J gene: TRBJ1-6
CDR3 length: 14
V gene: TRBV19

CDR3 protein: CASSEGTGVRGYTF
clone size: -
J gene: TRBJ1-2
CDR3 length: 14
V gene: TRBV6-1

CDR3 protein: CASSFPPPGHPEQFF
clone size: -
J gene: TRBJ2-1
CDR3 length: 15
V gene: TRBV7-9

CDR3 protein: CASSKKRTSGSSYNEQFF
clone size: -
J gene: TRBJ2-1
CDR3 length: 18
V gene: TRBV19

CDR3 protein: CASSQIAGGSYNEQFF
clone size: -
J gene: TRBJ2-1
CDR3 length: 16
V gene: TRBV3-1/TRBV3-2

CDR3 protein: CASSLLDREEEKLFF
clone size: -
J gene: TRBJ1-4
CDR3 length: 15
V gene: TRBV11-3

CDR3 protein: CASSRDTINSPLHF
clone size: -
J gene: TRBJ1-6
CDR3 length: 14
V gene: TRBV4-1

CDR3 protein: CASSQGGATNEKLFF
clone size: -
J gene: TRBJ1-4
CDR3 length: 15
V gene: TRBV4-1

CDR3 protein: CASSVSREGSGYTF
clone size: -
J gene: TRBJ1-2
CDR3 length: 14
V gene: TRBV9

CDR3 protein: CASSLTTGEQFF
clone size: -
J gene: TRBJ2-1
CDR3 length: 12
V gene: TRBV3-1/TRBV3-2

CDR3 protein: CASSFAGTDGYTF
clone size: -
J gene: TRBJ1-2
CDR3 length: 13
V gene: TRBV28

CDR3 protein: CASSYRVETQYF
clone size: -
J gene: TRBJ2-5
CDR3 length: 12
V gene: TRBV12-3/TRBV12-4

CDR3 protein: CASRKAGRQDTQYF
clone size: -
J gene: TRBJ2-3
CDR3 length: 14
V gene: TRBV6-6

CDR3 protein: CASSESPAGGSDTQYF
clone size: -
J gene: TRBJ2-3
CDR3 length: 16
V gene: TRBV10-1

CDR3 protein: CASNPSGGLPETQYF
clone size: -
J gene: TRBJ2-5
CDR3 length: 15
V gene: TRBV27

CDR3 protein: CASSQADWRGTPYEQYF
clone size: -
J gene: TRBJ2-7
CDR3 length: 17
V gene: TRBV3-1/TRBV3-2

CDR3 protein: CASSPLAGGTETQYF
clone size: -
J gene: TRBJ2-5
CDR3 length: 15
V gene: TRBV5-6

CDR3 protein: CATSDQGIGEQYF
clone size: -
J gene: TRBJ2-7
CDR3 length: 13
V gene: TRBV24-1

CDR3 protein: CASSGRGTEAFF
clone size: -
J gene: TRBJ1-1
CDR3 length: 12
V gene: TRBV19

CDR3 protein: CASSLVGGTDTQYF
clone size: once
J gene: TRBJ2-3
CDR3 length: 14
V gene: TRBV7-6

CDR3 protein: CASSPLGGTYNEQFF
clone size: -
J gene: TRBJ2-1
CDR3 length: 15
V gene: TRBV11-3

CDR3 protein: CAGKGTGYTEAFF
clone size: -
J gene: TRBJ1-1
CDR3 length: 13
V gene: TRBV30

CDR3 protein: CATSSGGTDTQYF
clone size: once
J gene: TRBJ2-3
CDR3 length: 13
V gene: TRBV10-1

CDR3 protein: CASSDYRAGGPNEQFF
clone size: -
J gene: TRBJ2-1
CDR3 length: 16
V gene: TRBV27

CDR3 protein: CASSLEGRGTEAFF
clone size: -
J gene: TRBJ1-1
CDR3 length: 14
V gene: TRBV5-1

CDR3 protein: CASSPPGTGGANTEAFF
clone size: -
J gene: TRBJ1-1
CDR3 length: 17
V gene: TRBV18

CDR3 protein: CASSFEGGSYNEQFF
clone size: -
J gene: TRBJ2-1
CDR3 length: 15
V gene: TRBV6-5

CDR3 protein: CASSLGGRGNEKLFF
clone size: -
J gene: TRBJ1-4
CDR3 length: 15
V gene: TRBV5-4

CDR3 protein: CSGGQSMNTEAFF
clone size: -
J gene: TRBJ1-1
CDR3 length: 13
V gene: TRBV29-1